A selection of T cell receptor beta chains follows, all from one sample in a study of T cell responses to AZD1222 COVID-19 vaccine. Sequenced by immunoSEQ multiplex PCR; TCRdb stores in-frame clones only, minus some. In the table there are some 110,000 clones, roughly 87% of which are singletons. The sample was peripheral blood, taken on day 0 of AZD1222 vaccination. The receptor set was obtained from an adult in good health. The CDR3 runs from the conserved cysteine through the conserved F or W. The order of the fields is D gene, clone size, V gene, J gene, CDR3 DNA, CDR3 protein. A D gene is named only where the DNA matches it firmly. For some rows the clone size is stated as once, few or many, or as a class when expanded; others skip it.

.,.,TRBV6-5,TRBJ1-5,TGTGCCACCAGGGACGGGCATAGCAATCAGCCCCAGCATTTT,CATRDGHSNQPQHF
.,.,TRBV14,TRBJ1-2,TGTGCCAGCAGCCCAACCCGAGGTTTTGCTAACTATGGCTACACCTTC,CASSPTRGFANYGYTF
TRBD2,medium-sized,TRBV4-3,TRBJ2-1,TGCGCCAGCAGCCAACTAGCGGGGGGGTACAATGAGCAGTTCTTC,CASSQLAGGYNEQFF
.,.,TRBV6-2/TRBV6-3,TRBJ1-2,TGTGCCAGCAGTTACGCGACAGCTTACTATGGCTACACCTTC,CASSYATAYYGYTF
TRBD1,.,TRBV5-6,TRBJ1-1,TGTGCCAGCAGCAAAGGGGGCGACCCTGAAGCTTTCTTT,CASSKGGDPEAFF
TRBD2,.,TRBV4-2,TRBJ2-1,TGTGCCAGCAGCCTTGGCGGGGGAGTTAATGAGCAGTTCTTC,CASSLGGGVNEQFF
TRBD2,.,TRBV3-1/TRBV3-2,TRBJ2-3,TGTGCCAGCAGCCAAGGGATAGCGGGGGCGGGGGATACGCAGTATTTT,CASSQGIAGAGDTQYF
.,.,TRBV6-2/TRBV6-3,TRBJ2-2,TGTGCCAGCAGTTACGGAGGTAATCCCCCCGGGGAGCTGTTTTTT,CASSYGGNPPGELFF
TRBD1,.,TRBV6-5,TRBJ1-2,TGTGCCAGCCCGGACAGGGGGCCCTATGGCTACACCTTC,CASPDRGPYGYTF
TRBD1,.,TRBV9,TRBJ2-5,TGTGCCAGCAGCGTAGAAGGGACAGGGTACCTTGGGGAGACCCAGTACTTC,CASSVEGTGYLGETQYF
.,.,TRBV4-1,TRBJ1-1,TGCGCCAGCAGAACGGGACGGGGATTCATGAACACTGAAGCTTTCTTT,CASRTGRGFMNTEAFF
TRBD1,few,TRBV7-9,TRBJ1-1,TGTGCCATCAAAGGGACAGGGCTGAACACTGAAGCTTTCTTT,CAIKGTGLNTEAFF
.,.,TRBV3-1/TRBV3-2,TRBJ1-2,TGTGCCAGCAGCCTGAAGGCGGCGCAGGGGGGCTACACCTTC,CASSLKAAQGGYTF
.,.,TRBV5-6,TRBJ1-3,TGTGCCAGCAGCCCCCAAGGCAGGGGCGGAAACACCATATATTTT,CASSPQGRGGNTIYF
.,.,TRBV29-1,TRBJ1-2,TGCAGCGTTGAAAGAGGAGTCCATGGCTACACCTTC,CSVERGVHGYTF
.,few,TRBV6-2/TRBV6-3,TRBJ2-2,TGTGCCAGCAGTTACATAGTGGGCGGGGAGCTGTTTTTT,CASSYIVGGELFF
TRBD2,.,TRBV11-2,TRBJ2-1,TGTGCCAGCAGCTTAGTTGGAGCGGGGGGAAACAATGAGCAGTTCTTC,CASSLVGAGGNNEQFF
.,.,TRBV2,TRBJ2-7,TGTGCCAGCAGTGAAATACCGGCTCAGGGCTCCTACGAGCAGTACTTC,CASSEIPAQGSYEQYF
.,.,TRBV18,TRBJ2-7,TGTGCCAGCTCACGGTCAGCCTACTCCTACGAGCAGTACTTC,CASSRSAYSYEQYF
.,.,TRBV15,TRBJ2-5,TGTGCCACCAGCAGAGAGCGGGGATGGGGGGAGACCCAGTACTTC,CATSRERGWGETQYF
.,.,TRBV7-2,TRBJ2-3,TGTGCCAGCAGGCCCGTTTCAGATACGCAGTATTTT,CASRPVSDTQYF
TRBD1,.,TRBV27,TRBJ2-5,TGTGCCAGCAGTGGGACAGGGGTTTGGCAGACCCAGTACTTC,CASSGTGVWQTQYF
TRBD1,once,TRBV7-2,TRBJ2-5,TGTGCCAGCAGCTTTGACAGGGGCCAAGAGACCCAGTACTTC,CASSFDRGQETQYF